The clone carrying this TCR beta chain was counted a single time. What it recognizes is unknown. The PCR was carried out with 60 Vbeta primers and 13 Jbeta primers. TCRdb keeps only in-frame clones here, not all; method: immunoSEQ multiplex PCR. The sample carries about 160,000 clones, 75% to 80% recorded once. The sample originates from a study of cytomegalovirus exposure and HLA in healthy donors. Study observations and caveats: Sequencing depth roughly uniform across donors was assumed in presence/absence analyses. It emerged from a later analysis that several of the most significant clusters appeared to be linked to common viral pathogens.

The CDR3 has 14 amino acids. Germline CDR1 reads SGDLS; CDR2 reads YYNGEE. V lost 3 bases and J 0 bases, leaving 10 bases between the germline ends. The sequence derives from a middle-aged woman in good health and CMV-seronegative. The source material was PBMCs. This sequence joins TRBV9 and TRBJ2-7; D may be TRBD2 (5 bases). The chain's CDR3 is CASSAGTSSYEQYF. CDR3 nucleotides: TGTGCCAGCAGCGCGGGAACCAGCTCCTACGAGCAGTACTTC.